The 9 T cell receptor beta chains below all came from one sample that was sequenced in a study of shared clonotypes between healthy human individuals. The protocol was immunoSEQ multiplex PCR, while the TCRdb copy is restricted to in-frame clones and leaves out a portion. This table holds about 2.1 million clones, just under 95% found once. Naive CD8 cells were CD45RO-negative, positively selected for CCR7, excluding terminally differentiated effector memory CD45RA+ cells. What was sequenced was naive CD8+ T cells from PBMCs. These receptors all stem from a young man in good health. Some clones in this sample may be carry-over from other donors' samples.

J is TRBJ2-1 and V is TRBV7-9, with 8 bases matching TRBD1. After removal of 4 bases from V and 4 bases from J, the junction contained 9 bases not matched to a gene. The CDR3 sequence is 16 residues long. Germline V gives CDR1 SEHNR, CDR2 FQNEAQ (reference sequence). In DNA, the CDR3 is TGTGCCAGCAGCTCTAGGACAGGGCCCAAGTACAATGAGCAGTTCTTC. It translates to CASSSRTGPKYNEQFF.

CDR3 residues: CASSQPEGANEKLFF. CDR3 coding DNA: TGCGCCAGCAGCCAACCGGAGGGAGCTAATGAAAAACTGTTTTTT. The V and J genes are TRBV4-1 and TRBJ1-4; D is unresolved. The V end lost 2 bases, the J end lost 3 bases, and 10 bases lay between the germline ends. The CDR3 sequence is 15 residues long. The germline V gene encodes CDR1 MGHRA and CDR2 YSYEKL.

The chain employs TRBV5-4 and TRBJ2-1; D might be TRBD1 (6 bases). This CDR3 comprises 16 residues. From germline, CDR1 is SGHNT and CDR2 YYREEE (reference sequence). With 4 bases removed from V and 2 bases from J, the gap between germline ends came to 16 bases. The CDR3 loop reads CASSPSRTAAYNEQFF. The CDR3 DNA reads TGTGCCAGCAGCCCTTCGCGGACAGCGGCCTACAATGAGCAGTTCTTC.

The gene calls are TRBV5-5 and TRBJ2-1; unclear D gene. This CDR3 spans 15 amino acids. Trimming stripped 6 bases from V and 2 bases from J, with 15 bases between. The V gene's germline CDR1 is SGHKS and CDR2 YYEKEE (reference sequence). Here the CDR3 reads CASTLVGRPYNEQFF. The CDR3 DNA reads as TGTGCCAGCACCCTCGTAGGACGGCCCTACAATGAGCAGTTCTTC.

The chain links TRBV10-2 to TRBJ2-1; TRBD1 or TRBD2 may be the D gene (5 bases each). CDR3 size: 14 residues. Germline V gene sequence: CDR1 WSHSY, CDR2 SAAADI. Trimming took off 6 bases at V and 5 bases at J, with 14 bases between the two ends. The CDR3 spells CASREGSRNNEQFF. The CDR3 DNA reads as TGCGCCAGCAGAGAGGGGAGTAGGAACAATGAGCAGTTCTTC.

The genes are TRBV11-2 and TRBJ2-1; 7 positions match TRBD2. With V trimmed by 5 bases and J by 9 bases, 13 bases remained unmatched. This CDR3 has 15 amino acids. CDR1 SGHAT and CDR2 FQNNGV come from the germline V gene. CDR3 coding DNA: TGTGCCAGCAGCGCCCTCGGACTAGATGGTGCTGAGCAGTTCTTC. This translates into CASSALGLDGAEQFF.

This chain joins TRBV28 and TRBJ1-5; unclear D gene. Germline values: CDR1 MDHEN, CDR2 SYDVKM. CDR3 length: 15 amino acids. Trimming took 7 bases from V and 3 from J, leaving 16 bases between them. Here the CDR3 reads CASTGGGLVNQPQHF. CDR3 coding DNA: TGTGCCAGCACCGGCGGAGGGCTTGTCAATCAGCCCCAGCATTTT.

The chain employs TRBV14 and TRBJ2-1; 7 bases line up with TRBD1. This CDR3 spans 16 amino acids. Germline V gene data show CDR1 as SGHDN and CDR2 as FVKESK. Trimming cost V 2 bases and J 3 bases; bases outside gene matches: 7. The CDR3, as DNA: TGTGCCAGCAGCCAATCGACAGGGAAAAACTACAATGAGCAGTTCTTC. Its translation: CASSQSTGKNYNEQFF.

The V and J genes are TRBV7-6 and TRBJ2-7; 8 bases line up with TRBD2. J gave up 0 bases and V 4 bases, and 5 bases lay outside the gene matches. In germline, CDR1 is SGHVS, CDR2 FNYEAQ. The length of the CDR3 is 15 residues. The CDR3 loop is CASSSIAGSSYEQYF. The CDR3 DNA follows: TGTGCCAGCAGCTCCATAGCGGGGAGCTCCTACGAGCAGTACTTC.